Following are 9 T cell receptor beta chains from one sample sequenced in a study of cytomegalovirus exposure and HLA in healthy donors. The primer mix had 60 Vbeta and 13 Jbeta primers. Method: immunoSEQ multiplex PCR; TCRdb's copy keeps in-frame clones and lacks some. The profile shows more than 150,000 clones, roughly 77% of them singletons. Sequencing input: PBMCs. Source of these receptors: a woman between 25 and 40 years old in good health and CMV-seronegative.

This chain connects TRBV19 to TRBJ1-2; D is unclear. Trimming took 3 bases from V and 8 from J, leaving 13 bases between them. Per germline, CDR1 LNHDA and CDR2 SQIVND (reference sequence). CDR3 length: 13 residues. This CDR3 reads CASSMGSNFGYTF. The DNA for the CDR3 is TGTGCCAGTAGTATGGGGAGTAATTTCGGCTACACCTTC.

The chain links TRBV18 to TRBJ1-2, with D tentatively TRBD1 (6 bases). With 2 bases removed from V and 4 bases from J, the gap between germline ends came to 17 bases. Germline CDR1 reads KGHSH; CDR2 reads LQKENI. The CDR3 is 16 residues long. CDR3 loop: CASSPLPTRGIYGYTF. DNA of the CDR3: TGTGCCAGCTCACCATTGCCGACAAGGGGGATCTATGGCTACACCTTC.

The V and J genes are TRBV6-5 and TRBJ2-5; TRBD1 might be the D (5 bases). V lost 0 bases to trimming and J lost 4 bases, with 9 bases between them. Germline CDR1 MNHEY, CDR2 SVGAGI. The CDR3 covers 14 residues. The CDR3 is CASSYSRVRETQYF. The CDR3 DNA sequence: TGTGCCAGCAGTTACTCCAGGGTCCGAGAGACCCAGTACTTC.

In DNA form, the CDR3 reads TGCGCCAGCAGCTGGGCCTCGCTCGCAGCGGGGGGGAGAGTGCAGTACTTC. It translates to CASSWASLAAGGRVQYF. V and J are TRBV5-1 and TRBJ2-7; the match to TRBD2 covers 10 bases. V shed 3 bases and J 9 bases; nucleotides not matched to a gene: 18. In germline, CDR1 is SGHRS, CDR2 YFSETQ. The CDR3 totals 17 residues.

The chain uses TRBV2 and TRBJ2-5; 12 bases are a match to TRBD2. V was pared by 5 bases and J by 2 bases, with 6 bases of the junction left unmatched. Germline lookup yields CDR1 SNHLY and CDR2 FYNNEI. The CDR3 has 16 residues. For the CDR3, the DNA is TGTGCCAGCAGTCCTCTAGCGGGGGGGAGGCAAGAGACCCAGTACTTC. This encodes CASSPLAGGRQETQYF. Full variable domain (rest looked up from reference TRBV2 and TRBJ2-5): EPEVTQTPSHQVTQMGQEVILRCVPISNHLYFYWYRQILGQKVEFLVSFYNNEISEKSEIFDDQFSVERPDGSNFTLKIRSTKLEDSAMYFCASSPLAGGRQETQYFGPGTRLLVL.

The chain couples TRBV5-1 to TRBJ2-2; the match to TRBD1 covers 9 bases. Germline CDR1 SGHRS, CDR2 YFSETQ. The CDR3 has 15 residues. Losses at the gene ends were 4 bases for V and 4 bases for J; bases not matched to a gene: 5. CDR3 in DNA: TGCGCCAGCAGCCGGGACAGGGCAATCACCGGGGAGCTGTTTTTT. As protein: CASSRDRAITGELFF. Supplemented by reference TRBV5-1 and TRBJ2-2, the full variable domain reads KAGVTQTPRYLIKTRGQQVTLSCSPISGHRSVSWYQQTPGQGLQFLFEYFSETQRNKGNFPGRFSGRQFSNSRSEMNVSTLELGDSALYLCASSRDRAITGELFFGEGSRLTVL.

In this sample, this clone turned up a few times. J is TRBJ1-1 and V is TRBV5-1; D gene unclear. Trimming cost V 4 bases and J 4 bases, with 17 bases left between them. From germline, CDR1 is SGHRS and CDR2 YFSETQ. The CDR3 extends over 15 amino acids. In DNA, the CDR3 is TGCGCCAGCAGCGAACTAAACTTAGGATCCACTGAAGCTTTCTTT. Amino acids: CASSELNLGSTEAFF.

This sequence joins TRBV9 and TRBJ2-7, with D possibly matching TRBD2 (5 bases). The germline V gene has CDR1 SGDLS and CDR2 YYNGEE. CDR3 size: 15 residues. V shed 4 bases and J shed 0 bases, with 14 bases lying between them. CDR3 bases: TGTGCCAGCAGCTCCTTCGGGGTGGGCTCCTACGAGCAGTACTTC. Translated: CASSSFGVGSYEQYF.

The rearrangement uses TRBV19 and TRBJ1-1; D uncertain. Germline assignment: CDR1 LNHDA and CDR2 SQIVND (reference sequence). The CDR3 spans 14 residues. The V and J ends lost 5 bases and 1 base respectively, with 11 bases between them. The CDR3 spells CASSPRVGNTEAFF. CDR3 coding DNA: TGTGCCAGTAGTCCCCGGGTCGGGAACACTGAAGCTTTCTTT.